This T cell receptor beta chain was sequenced in a study of CXCR3-negative and CXCR3-positive naive CD8 T cells. Libraries of TRB cDNA were made by 5' RACE and carried UMIs. TCRdb re-called the 5' RACE reads; every CDR3 protein appears as one record, without DNA. This table lists 45,000 to 60,000 distinct CDR3 sequences. The CDR3 spans 13 residues. Germline V lookup: CDR1 PRHDT, CDR2 FYEKMQ (reference sequence). V and J are TRBV13 and TRBJ2-7. The material sequenced was memory CD8+ T cells from blood. The source of this sequence is a human donor in good health. Some clones in this sample may be carry-over from other donors' samples. This chain's CDR3 is CASSQPGDYEQYF. The variable domain in full, completed from reference TRBV13 and TRBJ2-7, reads AAGVIQSPRHLIKEKRETATLKCYPIPRHDTVYWYQQGPGQDPQFLISFYEKMQSDKGSIPDRFSAQQFSDYHSELNMSSLELGDSALYFCASSQPGDYEQYFGPGTRLTVT.